Described below is a single TCR beta chain sequence and its context. As yet, its antigen is unknown. PCR primers comprised 60 Vbeta and 13 Jbeta primers. This table comes from immunoSEQ multiplex PCR, and its TCRdb copy is limited to in-frame clones, with some not included. The sample has around 92,000 clones; roughly 80% are singletons. These donors, healthy bone marrow donors, were studied. This specimen belongs to a study of cytomegalovirus exposure and HLA in healthy donors. Turning to the study itself: Researchers found that 81% of over 350 genotyped donors fell within the Caucasian-associated ancestry cluster. Study findings and constraints: Cytomegalovirus association was listed for about 150 TCR beta chains.

The CDR3 extends over 14 amino acids. V lost 2 bases and J 3 bases, leaving 11 bases between the germline ends. The germline V gene encodes CDR1 SGHTA and CDR2 FQGNSA. The rearrangement uses TRBV7-2 and TRBJ2-7; D gene ambiguous. The sequence was collected from a man aged 60 to 75 in good health and CMV-seropositive. The specimen sequenced was PBMCs. This CDR3 is CASSLTPWSYEQYF. The DNA of the CDR3 is TGTGCCAGCAGCTTAACCCCCTGGAGCTACGAGCAGTACTTC. The whole variable domain, filled in from reference TRBV7-2 and TRBJ2-7, reads GAGVSQSPSNKVTEKGKDVELRCDPISGHTALYWYRQSLGQGLEFLIYFQGNSAPDKSGLPSDRFSAERTGGSVSTLTIQRTQQEDSAVYLCASSLTPWSYEQYFGPGTRLTVT.